Detailed here is one T cell receptor beta chain. This CDR3 spans 13 amino acids. Trimming shortened V by 6 bases and J by 3 bases, and 11 bases separated the two germline ends. Germline V gives CDR1 WSHSY, CDR2 SAAADI. The protocol was immunoSEQ multiplex PCR, while the TCRdb copy is restricted to in-frame clones and leaves out a portion. The sample has 50,000 to 60,000 clones; around 90% are singletons. The sample is drawn from a study of T cell changes during pregnancy in multiple sclerosis. The sample here was CD4+ T cells from peripheral blood mononuclear cells, taken in the second trimester of pregnancy. This receptor was obtained from a female donor with multiple sclerosis, enrolled in a pregnancy study. The chain links TRBV10-2 to TRBJ1-1; D may be TRBD1 (6 bases). The DNA for the CDR3 is TGCGCCAGCAGCCGGGACACGTACACTGAAGCTTTCTTT. Residues: CASSRDTYTEAFF.